Following are 9 T cell receptor beta chains from one sample sequenced in a study of T cells in localized non-small cell lung cancer (dated by TCRdb to the early 2020s). The library was built by means of the immunoSEQ multiplex PCR assay. TCRdb limited this immuneACCESS table to in-frame rearrangements with V and J called. A share of clones is missing; checked studies link under half to unresolved V genes, and the rest is unexplained. Across this sample there are 41,000 or so clones, with around 83% seen only once. Roughly 7% of the sample is taken by the ten largest. The source material was peripheral blood, sampled before any cancer treatment. The receptor set was obtained from a woman between 18 and 50 years old with stage III lung adenocarcinoma.

The chain uses TRBV14 and TRBJ1-3; D not certain. The V and J ends lost 5 bases and 4 bases respectively, with 15 bases between them. Germline V gene data show CDR1 as SGHDN and CDR2 as FVKESK. This CDR3 has 15 residues. CDR3 region: CASSGRLPPGNTIYF. In DNA form, the CDR3 reads TGTGCCAGCAGCGGTAGGCTTCCGCCAGGAAACACCATATATTTT.

The chain carries TRBV10-1 and TRBJ2-5; 7 nucleotides match TRBD2. Germline assignment: CDR1 WNHNN and CDR2 SYGVQD (reference sequence). With 0 bases clipped from V and 1 base from J, the junction kept 5 bases outside the gene matches. The CDR3 is made up of 16 amino acids. CDR3 bases: TGCGCCAGCAGTGAGTCTAAAGCGGGGTCCCAAGAGACCCAGTACTTC. Its translation is CASSESKAGSQETQYF.

The rearrangement uses TRBV7-2 and TRBJ1-2; D gene ambiguous. V lost 4 bases and J lost 0, with 12 bases in between. CDR3 size: 15 residues. Germline loops: CDR1 SGHTA, CDR2 FQGNSA. The CDR3 DNA follows: TGTGCCAGCAGCTCCCCCCTTGGGGCTAACTATGGCTACACCTTC. Its translation is CASSSPLGANYGYTF.

This clone was detected a few times. The chain carries TRBV13 and TRBJ1-1; 7 bases align to TRBD1. Germline CDR1 and CDR2: PRHDT and FYEKMQ (reference sequence). This CDR3 region has 15 residues. After removal of 4 bases from V and 0 bases from J, the junction contained 5 bases not matched to a gene. The CDR3 reads CASSSPGTVNTEAFF. Here the CDR3 DNA reads TGTGCCAGCAGCTCCCCCGGGACAGTGAACACTGAAGCTTTCTTT. Full variable domain (remainder filled in from reference TRBV13 and TRBJ1-1): AAGVIQSPRHLIKEKRETATLKCYPIPRHDTVYWYQQGPGQDPQFLISFYEKMQSDKGSIPDRFSAQQFSDYHSELNMSSLELGDSALYFCASSSPGTVNTEAFFGQGTRLTVV.

The genes are TRBV29-1 and TRBJ1-4; D not resolved. The CDR3 is 11 residues long. In germline, CDR1 is SQVTM, CDR2 ANQGSEA. V dropped 4 bases and J dropped 5 bases, with 5 bases sitting between them. The CDR3 sequence is CSVGTNEKLFF. CDR3 DNA: TGCAGCGTTGGGACCAATGAAAAACTGTTTTTT.

V and J are TRBV5-1 and TRBJ2-3; TRBD2 aligns across 14 bases. Germline values: CDR1 SGHRS, CDR2 YFSETQ. J gave up 3 bases and V 4 bases, and 7 bases lay outside the gene matches. The CDR3 is 17 amino acids. Written as DNA, the CDR3 is TGCGCCAGCAGCCAGACAGGGACTAGCGGGGGAACAGATACGCAGTATTTT. It translates to CASSQTGTSGGTDTQYF.

The chain employs TRBV14 and TRBJ2-5; perhaps TRBD1 as D (5 bases). Trimming took off 1 base at V and 5 bases at J, with 14 bases between the two ends. This CDR3 contains 15 residues. In germline, CDR1 is SGHDN, CDR2 FVKESK. CDR3: CASSQGSRVIETQYF. DNA for the CDR3: TGTGCCAGCAGCCAAGGATCCAGGGTTATTGAGACCCAGTACTTC.

The V and J genes are TRBV7-6 and TRBJ2-2; weak D call: TRBD1 (7 bases). V was shortened by 4 bases and J by 4 bases, with 13 bases between the two germline ends. The CDR3 extends over 15 amino acids. Germline V gene lookup returns CDR1 SGHVS and CDR2 FNYEAQ. The CDR3 reads CASSSQGGLTGELFF. Written as DNA, the CDR3 is TGTGCCAGCAGCTCCCAGGGGGGTCTCACCGGGGAGCTGTTTTTT.

The chain carries TRBV30 and TRBJ1-4; 7 bases map to TRBD1. The germline V gene encodes CDR1 GTSNPN and CDR2 SVGIG (reference sequence). J lost 0 bases, V lost 1 base, and 2 bases had no gene match. This CDR3 comprises 15 residues. DNA for the CDR3: TGTGCCTGGAGTGGGGGGACAGCAACTAATGAAAAACTGTTTTTT. As protein: CAWSGGTATNEKLFF.